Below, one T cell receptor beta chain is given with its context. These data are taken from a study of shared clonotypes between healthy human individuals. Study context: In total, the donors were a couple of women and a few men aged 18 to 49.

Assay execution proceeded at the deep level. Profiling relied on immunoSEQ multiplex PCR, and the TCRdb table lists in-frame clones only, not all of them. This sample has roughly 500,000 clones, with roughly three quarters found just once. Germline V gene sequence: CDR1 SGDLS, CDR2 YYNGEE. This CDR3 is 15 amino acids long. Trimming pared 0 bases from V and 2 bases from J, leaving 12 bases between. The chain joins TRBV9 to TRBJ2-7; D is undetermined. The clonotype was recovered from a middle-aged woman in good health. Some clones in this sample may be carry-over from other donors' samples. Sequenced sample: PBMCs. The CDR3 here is CASSVGSVSAYEQYF. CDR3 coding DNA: TGTGCCAGCAGCGTAGGATCAGTTTCGGCCTACGAGCAGTACTTC.